These T cell receptor beta chains were read from a single sample in a study of early T cells in non-severe SARS-CoV-2 infection. TCRdb re-called the 5' RACE reads through MiXCR, storing one row per CDR3 protein. The sample has 50,000 to 75,000 distinct CDR3 sequences; more than 5.5% are singletons. Sequencing used whole blood, obtained at baseline. The receptor set was obtained from an adult who was a healthcare worker with PCR-confirmed SARS-CoV-2 infection or an uninfected control (not recorded which). The CDR3 runs from the conserved cysteine through the conserved F or W. The order of the fields is D gene, J gene, CDR3 length, clone size, V gene, CDR3 protein, CDR3 DNA. The D gene is left open where the match is weak. A row's size may be missing; if present it is once, few, many or a size class.

>.|TRBJ2-3|13|many|TRBV5-1
CASSSLSGGTQYF
TGCGCCAGCAGCTCTCTTTCAGGAGGTACGCAGTATTTT
>TRBD1|TRBJ2-1|14|many|TRBV5-6
CASSLVQGADEQFF
TGTGCCAGCAGCTTGGTTCAGGGGGCCGATGAGCAGTTCTTC
>.|TRBJ1-3|13|many|TRBV5-4
CASSIQGRNTIYF
TGTGCCAGCAGCATTCAGGGAAGAAACACCATATATTTT
>TRBD1|TRBJ1-5|15|many|TRBV28
CASSLGTGVSQPQHF
TGTGCCAGCAGTTTGGGGACAGGGGTTTCACAGCCCCAGCATTTT
>.|TRBJ2-6|17|.|TRBV12-3/TRBV12-4
CASSLASTGSGANVLTF
TGTGCCAGCAGTTTAGCGAGCACGGGGTCCGGGGCCAACGTCCTGACTTTC
>.|TRBJ2-5|13|many|TRBV24-1
CATNPGVGETQYF
TGTGCCACCAACCCAGGGGTAGGAGAGACCCAGTACTTC
>.|TRBJ2-3|12|.|TRBV29-1
CSVEAGSDTQYF
TGCAGCGTTGAAGCAGGCTCAGATACGCAGTATTTT
>TRBD2|TRBJ2-1|21|few|TRBV7-9
CASSLPTSGEKALISYNEQFF
TGTGCCAGCAGCTTACCTACCAGCGGGGAGAAAGCCCTGATCTCCTACAATGAGCAGTTCTTC
>.|TRBJ1-1|14|many|TRBV28
CASSPPTGLAEAFF
TGTGCCAGCAGTCCACCGACAGGTTTGGCTGAAGCTTTCTTT
>.|TRBJ2-7|14|many|TRBV3-1
CASSPDSTDWEQYF
TGTGCCAGCAGCCCAGACTCGACCGACTGGGAGCAGTACTTC
>TRBD1|TRBJ2-5|16|few|TRBV29-1
CSVDGMDRGYVETQYF
TGCAGCGTTGACGGGATGGACAGGGGGTATGTCGAGACCCAGTACTTC
>TRBD1|TRBJ2-5|15|.|TRBV5-8
CASSPHRGPRETQYF
TGTGCCAGCAGTCCCCACAGGGGGCCGAGAGAGACCCAGTACTTC
>.|TRBJ2-1|14|medium-sized|TRBV5-8
CASSPGLSENEQFF
TGTGCCAGCAGCCCGGGACTTTCTGAAAATGAGCAGTTCTTC
>.|TRBJ1-1|13|many|TRBV29-1
CSVVWGGGAEAFF
TGCAGCGTTGTTTGGGGGGGAGGCGCTGAAGCTTTCTTT
>TRBD1|TRBJ2-5|13|many|TRBV7-2
CASSLGQGRTQYF
TGTGCCAGCAGCCTCGGACAGGGGAGGACCCAGTACTTC
>.|TRBJ2-3|12|many|TRBV12-3/TRBV12-4
CASTGGTDTQYF
TGTGCCAGCACGGGGGGCACAGATACGCAGTATTTT
>.|TRBJ2-1|14|.|TRBV3-1
CASSQEVSKNEQFF
TGTGCCAGCAGCCAAGAGGTTTCCAAGAATGAGCAGTTCTTC
>.|TRBJ2-3|17|.|TRBV9
CASSGLDFGRKTDTQYF
TGTGCCAGCAGCGGACTAGATTTTGGGCGAAAGACAGATACGCAGTATTTT
>TRBD2|TRBJ2-5|15|.|TRBV7-2
CASSSSRGGKETQYF
TGTGCCAGCAGCTCATCCCGGGGAGGGAAAGAGACCCAGTACTTC
>TRBD1|TRBJ1-1|14|many|TRBV5-1
CASSLASGGTEAFF
TGCGCCAGCAGCTTGGCATCAGGGGGAACTGAAGCTTTCTTT
>.|TRBJ1-1|14|many|TRBV2
CASSGRFGNTEAFF
TGTGCCAGCAGTGGGAGGTTTGGTAACACTGAAGCTTTCTTT
>TRBD2|TRBJ2-1|16|many|TRBV7-9
CASSPAGGGLYNEQFF
TGTGCCAGCAGCCCAGCGGGAGGAGGGTTATACAATGAGCAGTTCTTC
>.|TRBJ1-1|9|once|TRBV29-1
CSVAPKAFF
TGCAGCGTTGCGCCAAAAGCTTTCTTT
>TRBD1|TRBJ1-1|19|few|TRBV18
CASSPMNKRPGQGDTEAFF
TGTGCCAGCTCACCGATGAACAAGAGACCGGGACAGGGGGACACTGAAGCTTTCTTT